The entry below describes one TCR beta chain. Its antigen is not identified. The data belong to a study of cytomegalovirus exposure and HLA in healthy donors. On the study more broadly: An earlier analysis found around 120 million unique TCR beta sequences from roughly 170 million T cells.

Whole-study findings and limits: TCR association rates varied by HLA locus in a later analysis, with DRB1 highest and HLA-C lowest. TCR beta V segments were, for the most part, productive about 87% or about 30% of the time in an earlier analysis. The study found most TCR sequences rare, yet found some public TCRs in many donors.

The CDR3 covers 15 residues. From germline, CDR1 is MDHEN and CDR2 SYDVKM. Trimming stripped 2 bases from V and 3 bases from J, with 14 bases between. PCR involved 60 Vbeta and 13 Jbeta primers. The table came from immunoSEQ multiplex PCR; TCRdb's copy has only in-frame clones and leaves some out. The table includes approximately 180,000 clones, about four fifths detected once. This TCR came from a young man in good health and CMV-seropositive. Sequenced: PBMCs. This chain links TRBV28 with TRBJ2-7; D may be TRBD2 (5 bases). CDR3: CASSLIAGNRYEQYF. The CDR3 DNA sequence: TGTGCCAGCAGTTTAATAGCCGGGAATCGCTACGAGCAGTACTTC.